The text below deals with one T cell receptor (beta chain). The antigen is undetermined. Using its own MiXCR run on the reads, TCRdb lists one record per CDR3 protein. Of 700,000 to 900,000 distinct CDR3 sequences listed, almost 30% are singletons. The data originate from a study of T cell repertoires in cytomegalovirus infection. Study context: Use of recently identified HLA-C-restricted and well-studied HLA-B-restricted CMV epitopes was part of the study. In public TCR beta signatures, there were indications of both CMV infection and matching HLA type.

Study results and caveats: Across the ex vivo response, the dominant clonotypes were HLA-C-restricted CMV-specific TCR beta clonotypes. Based on cumulative public TCR beta family frequency, carriers of CMV plus the relevant HLA were identified.

The germline gives CDR1 MNHEY, CDR2 SMNVEV (reference sequence). V lost 5 bases and J 3 bases, leaving 13 bases between the germline ends. The CDR3 has 15 amino acids. The sequenced sample was cultured CD8+ T cells from PBMCs, obtained from culture after CMV antigen stimulation. The clonotype originates from a human donor in good health (CMV status not recorded). Some clones in this sample may be carry-over from other donors' samples. The chain couples TRBV27 to TRBJ1-4; D is unresolved. The CDR3 sequence is CASSPSRRANEKLFF. The CDR3 DNA follows: TGTGCCAGCAGTCCCTCCCGACGTGCTAATGAAAAACTGTTTTTT.